These T cell receptor beta chains were read from a single sample in a study of blood T cells in healthy people across ages. TCRdb reanalysed the 5' RACE reads using MiXCR and keeps one entry per CDR3 protein. The sample yields roughly 800,000 distinct CDR3 sequences, more than 20% seen once. The data were also submitted as part of a second study, on T cells of mothers and their children.

Sequencing was performed on blood. All receptors come from a boy aged 5-17 years in good health. CDR3s include the opening cysteine and the closing phenylalanine or tryptophan. The D gene is left open where the match is weak. Not all rows give a size; the values are once, few, many and, for expanded clones, a class.

clone size,J gene,D gene,V gene,CDR3 protein,CDR3 DNA
few,TRBJ2-3,TRBD1,TRBV11-2,CASSLEGQGTDTQYF,TGTGCCAGCAGCTTAGAGGGACAGGGGACAGATACGCAGTATTTT
few,TRBJ2-7,NA,TRBV28,CASTTGAVPYEQYF,TGTGCCAGCACCACCGGCGCGGTGCCCTACGAGCAGTACTTC
NA,TRBJ2-7,NA,TRBV20-1,CSARERQDTEQYF,TGCAGTGCTAGAGAACGGCAGGACACCGAGCAGTACTTC
many,TRBJ2-5,TRBD1,TRBV2,CASSGSRGRIETQYF,TGTGCCAGCAGTGGGTCCAGGGGGCGAATTGAGACCCAGTACTTC
few,TRBJ2-7,TRBD2,TRBV20-1,CSAMYTSGESCEQYF,TGCAGTGCCATGTACACTAGCGGAGAATCCTGCGAGCAGTACTTC
NA,TRBJ1-3,NA,TRBV11-2,CASSLRLRDSGNTIYF,TGTGCCAGCAGCTTACGGCTCAGGGACTCTGGAAACACCATATATTTT
NA,TRBJ2-1,NA,TRBV6-6,CASSPEGDEQFF,TGTGCCAGCAGCCCCGAGGGGGATGAGCAGTTCTTC
once,TRBJ2-5,NA,TRBV27,CASSGPAGQLQETQYF,TGTGCCAGCAGTGGCCCGGCGGGACAGCTCCAAGAGACCCAGTACTTC
few,TRBJ2-1,NA,TRBV7-9,CASSSVRNNEQFF,TGTGCCAGCAGCTCCGTCCGGAACAATGAGCAGTTCTTC
many,TRBJ2-1,TRBD2,TRBV9,CASSAASGSLGGEQFF,TGTGCCAGCAGCGCAGCTAGCGGGAGTTTGGGGGGAGAGCAGTTCTTC
NA,TRBJ2-7,TRBD1,TRBV9,CASSVGQGMIYEQYF,TGTGCCAGCAGCGTCGGACAGGGAATGATCTACGAGCAGTACTTC
NA,TRBJ2-3,TRBD1,TRBV7-3,CASSSGTGGGTDTQYF,TGTGCCAGCAGCTCGGGGACAGGGGGCGGCACAGATACGCAGTATTTT
NA,TRBJ2-2,NA,TRBV28,CASSSNYGELFF,TGTGCCAGCAGTTCAAACTACGGGGAGCTGTTTTTT
NA,TRBJ1-4,NA,TRBV15,CATSRGARTSNEKLFF,TGTGCCACCAGCAGAGGTGCCAGGACCTCTAATGAAAAACTGTTTTTT
NA,TRBJ2-7,TRBD2,TRBV7-2,CASSLVGTGGSYYEQYF,TGTGCCAGCAGCTTAGTTGGGACTGGCGGGAGCTACTACGAGCAGTACTTC
few,TRBJ2-7,NA,TRBV24-1,CATSDFLDEQYF,TGTGCCACCAGTGATTTTCTAGACGAGCAGTACTTC
NA,TRBJ2-1,TRBD2,TRBV28,CASSSTSGNDEQFF,TGTGCCAGCAGTTCAACTAGCGGGAACGATGAGCAGTTCTTC
few,TRBJ2-7,NA,TRBV12-3/TRBV12-4,CASSFKGQFYEQYF,TGTGCCAGCAGTTTTAAGGGCCAGTTTTACGAGCAGTACTTC
few,TRBJ1-4,NA,TRBV3-1,CASSSKGGKLFF,TGTGCCAGCAGCTCAAAGGGGGGAAAACTGTTTTTT
NA,TRBJ1-3,NA,TRBV20-1,CSAREQGRTGNTIYF,TGCAGTGCTAGAGAGCAGGGGCGAACTGGAAACACCATATATTTT
NA,TRBJ1-2,TRBD1,TRBV7-9,CASSTTQGADYGYTF,TGTGCCAGCAGTACGACCCAGGGGGCGGACTATGGCTACACCTTC
few,TRBJ2-5,TRBD1,TRBV29-1,CSVGQGERETQYF,TGCAGCGTTGGACAGGGGGAGAGGGAGACCCAGTACTTC
NA,TRBJ1-4,NA,TRBV6-6,CASTTTENEKLFF,TGTGCCAGCACCACAACAGAAAATGAAAAACTGTTTTTT
NA,TRBJ2-3,TRBD2,TRBV20-1,CSASGLAGVTADTQYF,TGCAGTGCTTCCGGACTAGCGGGGGTCACGGCAGATACGCAGTATTTT
few,TRBJ2-6,TRBD2,TRBV7-6,CASSLPTSGTSGANVLTF,TGTGCCAGCAGCTTGCCGACTAGCGGCACCTCTGGGGCCAACGTCCTGACTTTC
few,TRBJ2-2,NA,TRBV28,CASSVDSAWNTGELFF,TGTGCCAGCAGCGTCGACAGCGCCTGGAACACCGGGGAGCTGTTTTTT
many,TRBJ2-5,TRBD1,TRBV29-1,CSVDTRQGGETQYF,TGCAGCGTTGATACGAGACAGGGCGGCGAGACCCAGTACTTC
NA,TRBJ2-3,TRBD2,TRBV7-2,CASSLARGDRTDTQYF,TGTGCCAGCAGCTTAGCGCGGGGGGACCGCACAGATACGCAGTATTTT
few,TRBJ2-5,NA,TRBV27,CASSSIERVTQYF,TGTGCCAGCAGTTCAATCGAGAGGGTGACCCAGTACTTC
few,TRBJ2-7,TRBD2,TRBV7-2,CASSAGTSGSRYEQYF,TGTGCCAGCAGCGCCGGGACTAGCGGGAGTCGTTACGAGCAGTACTTC
few,TRBJ2-1,NA,TRBV24-1,CATSDQQKQFF,TGTGCCACCAGTGATCAACAGAAGCAGTTCTTC
NA,TRBJ2-7,TRBD2,TRBV28,CASSLVGGDFEQYF,TGTGCCAGCAGTTTGGTGGGAGGGGACTTCGAGCAGTACTTC
many,TRBJ1-2,NA,TRBV5-1,CASSLAIPGVGYTF,TGCGCCAGCAGCTTGGCCATTCCAGGCGTCGGCTACACCTTC
NA,TRBJ2-4,NA,TRBV29-1,CSVRGGGRNIQYF,TGCAGCGTGAGGGGAGGCGGTAGAAACATTCAGTACTTC
few,TRBJ2-7,TRBD2,TRBV16,CASSLRLAGGTEQYF,TGTGCCAGCAGCCTCCGACTAGCGGGAGGGACTGAGCAGTACTTC
NA,TRBJ2-7,TRBD2,TRBV20-1,CSAIRTSGDEQYF,TGCAGTGCCATAAGGACTAGCGGAGACGAGCAGTACTTC
few,TRBJ2-4,NA,TRBV29-1,CSVVWQGIVKNIQYF,TGCAGCGTTGTTTGGCAGGGAATCGTCAAAAACATTCAGTACTTC
few,TRBJ2-5,NA,TRBV7-2,CASSPVVSPKETQYF,TGTGCCAGCAGCCCAGTGGTTAGTCCGAAAGAGACCCAGTACTTC
NA,TRBJ2-1,TRBD2,TRBV5-4,CASSQGTSGSPYNEQFF,TGTGCCAGCAGTCAGGGGACTAGCGGATCCCCCTACAATGAGCAGTTCTTC
few,TRBJ2-5,NA,TRBV19,CASSTGVRRGAETQYF,TGTGCCAGTAGTACCGGGGTTCGCAGGGGCGCAGAGACCCAGTACTTC
NA,TRBJ2-7,NA,TRBV20-1,CPSTLRNYEQYF,TGCCCAAGCACGCTACGTAACTACGAGCAGTACTTC
NA,TRBJ2-7,TRBD2,TRBV13,CASSFRTRGEQYF,TGTGCCAGCAGCTTTAGGACTAGAGGCGAGCAGTACTTC
NA,TRBJ2-4,NA,TRBV19,CASSTGDIGYF,TGTGCCAGTAGTACTGGGGACATCGGGTACTTC
NA,TRBJ2-4,NA,TRBV20-1,CSARELENIQYF,TGCAGTGCTAGGGAGCTTGAGAACATTCAGTACTTC
few,TRBJ1-2,TRBD1,TRBV7-8,CASSLGLQGALVYGYTF,TGTGCCAGCAGTTTAGGGTTACAGGGGGCGCTGGTCTATGGCTACACCTTC
NA,TRBJ1-6,NA,TRBV4-3,CASSQGAVNNSPLHF,TGCGCCAGCAGCCAAGGCGCGGTTAATAATTCACCCCTCCACTTT
NA,TRBJ1-4,NA,TRBV4-3,CASSQESSLPNEKLFF,TGCGCCAGCAGCCAAGAATCTTCGCTTCCCAATGAAAAACTGTTTTTT
NA,TRBJ1-5,NA,TRBV29-1,CSVGSETANLPQHF,TGCAGCGTGGGGAGCGAGACGGCGAATCTGCCCCAGCATTTT
NA,TRBJ1-1,NA,TRBV29-1,CSVEVIEGVSTEAFF,TGCAGCGTTGAAGTGATAGAGGGAGTTAGCACTGAAGCTTTCTTT
NA,TRBJ1-1,NA,TRBV7-2,CASSYQHMNTEAFF,TGTGCCAGCAGCTATCAACACATGAACACTGAAGCTTTCTTT
NA,TRBJ2-1,NA,TRBV12-2,CASRLGLAAGEQFF,TGTGCAAGTCGCTTGGGACTAGCCGCCGGTGAGCAGTTCTTC
NA,TRBJ2-7,TRBD2,TRBV7-9,CASSREVEVYEQYF,TGTGCCAGCAGCCGGGAGGTGGAGGTCTACGAGCAGTACTTC
few,TRBJ2-5,TRBD2,TRBV7-8,CASSLELGLAVLQETQYF,TGTGCCAGCAGCTTAGAGTTAGGACTAGCAGTACTCCAAGAGACCCAGTACTTC
NA,TRBJ2-3,NA,TRBV19,CASSIVGTSTDTQYF,TGTGCCAGTAGTATAGTGGGGACGAGCACAGATACGCAGTATTTT
NA,TRBJ2-3,TRBD2,TRBV5-5,CASSLRLAGRDTQYF,TGTGCCAGCAGCTTGCGGCTAGCGGGAAGAGATACGCAGTATTTT
few,TRBJ2-1,NA,TRBV28,CASSFTGRGVNEQFF,TGTGCCAGCAGTTTTACGGGCCGTGGGGTCAATGAGCAGTTCTTC
few,TRBJ1-6,TRBD1,TRBV28,CASSRDRGSGNSPLHF,TGTGCCAGCAGTCGGGACAGGGGGTCGGGCAATTCACCCCTCCACTTT
many,TRBJ2-5,NA,TRBV7-2,CASSLWGETQYF,TGTGCCAGCAGCTTGTGGGGGGAGACCCAGTACTTC
NA,TRBJ1-3,NA,TRBV5-6,CASSFGVAGNTIYF,TGTGCCAGCAGCTTTGGGGTTGCTGGAAACACCATATATTTT
NA,TRBJ1-1,NA,TRBV6-6,CASSYSAGTEAFF,TGTGCCAGCAGTTACTCGGCGGGAACTGAAGCTTTCTTT